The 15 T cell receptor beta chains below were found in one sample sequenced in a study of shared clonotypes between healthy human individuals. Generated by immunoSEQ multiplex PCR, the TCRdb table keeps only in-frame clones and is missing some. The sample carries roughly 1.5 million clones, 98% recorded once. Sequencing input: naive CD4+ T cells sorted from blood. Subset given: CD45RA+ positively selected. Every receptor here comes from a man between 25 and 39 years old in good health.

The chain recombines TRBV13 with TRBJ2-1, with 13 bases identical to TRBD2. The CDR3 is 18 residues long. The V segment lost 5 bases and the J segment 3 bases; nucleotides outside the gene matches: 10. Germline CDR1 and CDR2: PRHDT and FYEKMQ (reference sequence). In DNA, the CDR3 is TGTGCCAGCAGCCCGCGGACGGGACTAGCGGGATTCTACAATGAGCAGTTCTTC. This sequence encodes CASSPRTGLAGFYNEQFF.

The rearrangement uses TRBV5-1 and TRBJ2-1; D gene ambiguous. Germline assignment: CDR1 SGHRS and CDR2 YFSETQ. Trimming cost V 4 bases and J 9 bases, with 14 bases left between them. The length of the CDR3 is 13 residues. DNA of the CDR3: TGCGCCAGCAGCAGCCGGGTGGCGGTTGAGCAGTTCTTC. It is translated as CASSSRVAVEQFF.

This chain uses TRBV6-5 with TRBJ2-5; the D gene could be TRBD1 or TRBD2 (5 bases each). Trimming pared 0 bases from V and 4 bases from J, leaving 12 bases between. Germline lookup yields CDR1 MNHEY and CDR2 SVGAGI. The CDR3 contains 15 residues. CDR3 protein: CASSYSSGTRETQYF. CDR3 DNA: TGTGCCAGCAGTTACTCGAGTGGGACCAGAGAGACCCAGTACTTC.

CDR3 sequence (DNA): TGCGCCAGCAGCTGGGGCGAGGGGACGGAGACCCAGTACTTC. This codes for CASSWGEGTETQYF. The chain uses TRBV5-1 and TRBJ2-5, with D possibly being TRBD1 or TRBD2 (5 bases each). The CDR3 contains 14 residues. V was shortened by 3 bases and J by 5 bases, with 14 bases between the two germline ends. In germline, CDR1 is SGHRS, CDR2 YFSETQ.

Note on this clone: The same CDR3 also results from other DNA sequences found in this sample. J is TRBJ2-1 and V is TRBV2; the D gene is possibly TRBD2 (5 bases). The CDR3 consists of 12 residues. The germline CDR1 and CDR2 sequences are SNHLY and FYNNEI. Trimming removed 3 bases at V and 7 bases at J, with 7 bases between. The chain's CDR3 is CASSERGNEQFF. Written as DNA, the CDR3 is TGTGCCAGCAGTGAGCGCGGGAATGAGCAGTTCTTC. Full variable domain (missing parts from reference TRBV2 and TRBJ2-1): EPEVTQTPSHQVTQMGQEVILRCVPISNHLYFYWYRQILGQKVEFLVSFYNNEISEKSEIFDDQFSVERPDGSNFTLKIRSTKLEDSAMYFCASSERGNEQFFGPGTRLTVL.

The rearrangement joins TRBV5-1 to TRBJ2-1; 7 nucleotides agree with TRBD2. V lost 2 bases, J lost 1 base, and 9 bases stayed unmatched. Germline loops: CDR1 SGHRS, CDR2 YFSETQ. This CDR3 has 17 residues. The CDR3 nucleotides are TGCGCCAGCAGCTTCGGAGCGGGATCCCAATCCTACAATGAGCAGTTCTTC. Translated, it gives CASSFGAGSQSYNEQFF.

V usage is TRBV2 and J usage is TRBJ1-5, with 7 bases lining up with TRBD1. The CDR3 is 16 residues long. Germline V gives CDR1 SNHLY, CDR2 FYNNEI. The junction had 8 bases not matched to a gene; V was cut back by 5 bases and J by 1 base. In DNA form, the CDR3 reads TGTGCCAGCAGTAAAGACAGGGTGGGCAGCAATCAGCCCCAGCATTTT. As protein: CASSKDRVGSNQPQHF.

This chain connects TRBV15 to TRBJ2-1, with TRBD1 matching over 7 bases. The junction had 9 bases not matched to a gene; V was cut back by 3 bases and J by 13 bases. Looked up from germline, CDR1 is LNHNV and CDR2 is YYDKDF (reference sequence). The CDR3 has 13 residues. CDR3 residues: CATSSGAGTVQFF. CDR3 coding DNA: TGTGCCACCAGCAGTGGGGCAGGGACAGTACAGTTCTTC.

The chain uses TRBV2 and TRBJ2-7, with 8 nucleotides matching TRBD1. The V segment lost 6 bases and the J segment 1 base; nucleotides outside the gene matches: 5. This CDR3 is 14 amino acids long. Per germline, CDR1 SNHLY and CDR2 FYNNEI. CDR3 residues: CASSGTGTSYEQYF. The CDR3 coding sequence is TGTGCCAGCAGCGGGACAGGAACATCCTACGAGCAGTACTTC.

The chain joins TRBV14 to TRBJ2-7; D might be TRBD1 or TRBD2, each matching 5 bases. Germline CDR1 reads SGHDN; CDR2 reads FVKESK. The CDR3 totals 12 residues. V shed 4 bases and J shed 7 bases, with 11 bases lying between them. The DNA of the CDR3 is TGTGCCAGCAGCCCGACCTGGGGGGAGCAGTACTTC. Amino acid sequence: CASSPTWGEQYF.

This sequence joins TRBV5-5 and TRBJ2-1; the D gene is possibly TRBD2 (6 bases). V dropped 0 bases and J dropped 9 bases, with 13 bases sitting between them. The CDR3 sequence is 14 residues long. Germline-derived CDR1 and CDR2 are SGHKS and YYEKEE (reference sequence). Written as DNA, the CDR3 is TGTGCCAGCAGCTTGGCTACTATCGGGGGTGAGCAGTTCTTC. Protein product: CASSLATIGGEQFF. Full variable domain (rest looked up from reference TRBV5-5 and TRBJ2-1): DAGVTQSPTHLIKTRGQQVTLRCSPISGHKSVSWYQQVLGQGPQFIFQYYEKEERGRGNFPDRFSARQFPNYSSELNVNALLLGDSALYLCASSLATIGGEQFFGPGTRLTVL.

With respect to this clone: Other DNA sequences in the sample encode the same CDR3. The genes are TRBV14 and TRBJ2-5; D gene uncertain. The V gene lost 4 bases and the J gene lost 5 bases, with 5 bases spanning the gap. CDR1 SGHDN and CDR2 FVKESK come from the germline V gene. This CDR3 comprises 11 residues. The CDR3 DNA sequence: TGTGCCAGCAGCCGTGGGGAGACCCAGTACTTC. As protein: CASSRGETQYF. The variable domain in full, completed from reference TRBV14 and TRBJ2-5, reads EAGVTQFPSHSVIEKGQTVTLRCDPISGHDNLYWYRRVMGKEIKFLLHFVKESKQDESGMPNNRFLAERTGGTYSTLKVQPAELEDSGVYFCASSRGETQYFGPGTRLLVL.

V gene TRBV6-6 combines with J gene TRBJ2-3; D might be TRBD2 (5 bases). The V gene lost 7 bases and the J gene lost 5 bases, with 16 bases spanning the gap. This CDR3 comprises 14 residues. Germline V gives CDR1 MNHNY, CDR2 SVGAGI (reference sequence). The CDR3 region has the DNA TGTGCCAGCACTTTTTCTGCGGGCCGAGATACGCAGTATTTT. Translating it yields CASTFSAGRDTQYF.

The CDR3 nucleotides read TGTGCCAGCAGCTCCAGAATGACTAGCGGCCTGATCAATGAGCAGTTCTTC. It translates to CASSSRMTSGLINEQFF. V is TRBV11-2 and J is TRBJ2-1, with TRBD2 matching over 9 bases. The length of the CDR3 is 17 residues. V trimming: 4 bases; J trimming: 6 bases; junction bases outside the gene matches: 13. Germline V gives CDR1 SGHAT, CDR2 FQNNGV. The full variable domain, rest sourced from reference TRBV11-2 and TRBJ2-1, is EAGVAQSPRYKIIEKRQSVAFWCNPISGHATLYWYQQILGQGPKLLIQFQNNGVVDDSQLPKDRFSAERLKGVDSTLKIQPAKLEDSAVYLCASSSRMTSGLINEQFFGPGTRLTVL.

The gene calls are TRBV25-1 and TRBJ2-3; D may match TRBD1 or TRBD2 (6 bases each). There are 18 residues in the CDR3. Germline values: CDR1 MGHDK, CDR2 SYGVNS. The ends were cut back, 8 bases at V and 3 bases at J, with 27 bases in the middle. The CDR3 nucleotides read TGTGCCAGCCCGAACCCACAAGGGGGTAGCGGAATTACAGATACGCAGTATTTT. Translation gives CASPNPQGGSGITDTQYF.